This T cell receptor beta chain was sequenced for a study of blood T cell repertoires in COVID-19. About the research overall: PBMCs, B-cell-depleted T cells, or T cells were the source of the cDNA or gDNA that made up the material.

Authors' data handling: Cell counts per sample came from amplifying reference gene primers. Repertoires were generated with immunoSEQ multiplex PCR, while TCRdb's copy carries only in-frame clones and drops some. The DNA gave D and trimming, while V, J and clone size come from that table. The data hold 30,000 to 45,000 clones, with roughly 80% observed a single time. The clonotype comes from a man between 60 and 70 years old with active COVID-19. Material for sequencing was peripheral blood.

The CDR3 DNA reads as TGCGCCAGCAGCTTGGACACGAACACTGAAGCTTTCTTT. Its protein product is CASSLDTNTEAFF. The chain employs TRBV5-1 and TRBJ1-1; no reliable D call. The germline CDR1 and CDR2 sequences are SGHRS and YFSETQ. The CDR3 is 13 residues long. Trimming left V 0 bases short and J 1 base short, with 4 bases between.